Following are 4 T cell receptor beta chains from one sample sequenced in a study of cytomegalovirus exposure and HLA in healthy donors. TCRdb's table, derived via immunoSEQ multiplex PCR, lists solely in-frame clones and lacks some. The data hold roughly 200,000 clones, with about four fifths observed a single time. The sample consisted of PBMCs. These receptors came from a young woman in good health and CMV-seropositive.

This clone was recorded only once. V usage is TRBV7-5 and J usage is TRBJ1-1; the table's D gene call, TRBD1, was not cross checked with the DNA. TRBV7-5 is deemed a pseudogene. The CDR3 consists of 16 residues. The CDR3 loop is CARSAAGTGRSTEAFF. CDR3 sequence (DNA): TGTGCCAGAAGCGCAGCAGGGACAGGGCGGAGCACTGAAGCTTTCTTT.

This clone was recorded a few times. The chain links TRBV2 to TRBJ2-7; D possibly corresponds to TRBD1 (6 bases). V was clipped by 6 bases and J by 7 bases, with 10 bases between them. CDR1 SNHLY and CDR2 FYNNEI come from the germline V gene. The CDR3 has 11 amino acids. As DNA, the CDR3 is TGTGCCAGCAGGCGGACAGATGAGCAGTACTTC. It is translated as CASRRTDEQYF.

The chain combines TRBV11-3 with TRBJ2-3; TRBD2 might be the D (6 bases). The germline V and J ends were trimmed by 2 bases and 0 bases, with 12 bases remaining between them. The germline CDR1 and CDR2 sequences are SGHNT and YENEEA. This CDR3 has 16 residues. CDR3 coding DNA: TGTGCCAGCAGCTTATCTCGCGGGGTAAGCACAGATACGCAGTATTTT. Protein product: CASSLSRGVSTDTQYF.

This clone was counted ten times or more. The sample contains more than one DNA sequence encoding this CDR3. DNA of the CDR3: TGTGCCAGCAGTGACTCGAGCGGGGGGGCCAATGAGCAGTTCTTC. Amino acids: CASSDSSGGANEQFF. The J gene is TRBJ2-1, the V gene TRBV6-4, with TRBD2 matching over 10 bases. There are 15 residues in the CDR3. The germline CDR1 and CDR2 sequences are MRHNA and SNTAGT. With 0 bases clipped from V and 6 bases from J, the junction kept 2 bases outside the gene matches.